These T cell receptor beta chains were read from a single sample in a study of response to subunit inactivated influenza vaccine. TCRdb ran MiXCR on the RT-PCR reads and lists one entry per CDR3 protein. The sample has approximately 490,000 distinct CDR3 sequences; approximately 7.2% are singletons. The sequenced sample was PBMCs from blood, obtained around 2 years after vaccination. All receptors come from a man between 50 and 69 years old who received an inactivated influenza vaccine. The CDR3 runs from the conserved cysteine through the conserved F or W. A D gene is named only where the DNA matches it firmly. Size values are once, few and many counts, or a class for expanded clones, and some rows have none.

TRBV4-2	TRBJ1-2	NA	NA	TGTGCCAGCAGCCAAGATAGGGATACGCCCTATGGCTACACCTTC	CASSQDRDTPYGYTF
TRBV11-2	TRBJ1-1	NA	few	TGTGCCAGCAGCTTAGGCCGTACAGCAACTGAAGCTTTCTTT	CASSLGRTATEAFF
TRBV12-3/TRBV12-4	TRBJ1-2	NA	NA	TGTGCCAGCAGTGACACCATTAACTATGGCTACACCTTC	CASSDTINYGYTF
TRBV2	TRBJ1-4	NA	NA	TGTGCCAGCAGTGTTCGCAGGGTGGCTACTAATGAAAAACTGTTTTTT	CASSVRRVATNEKLFF
TRBV10-3	TRBJ2-5	TRBD2	many	TGTGCCACAGAGAGTAAGCGGGGACAAGAGACCCAGTACTTC	CATESKRGQETQYF
TRBV5-1	TRBJ2-1	NA	NA	TGCACCAGCAGCTCGGACCTTACCAATGAGCAGTTCTTC	CTSSSDLTNEQFF
TRBV5-6	TRBJ2-7	NA	many	TGTGCCAGCAGCTTTGGCAGATCTACCTACGAGCAGTACTTC	CASSFGRSTYEQYF
TRBV19	TRBJ1-5	NA	NA	TGTGCCAGTAGTATTCAACTGATTAGCAATCAGCCCCAGCATTTT	CASSIQLISNQPQHF
TRBV19	TRBJ1-2	TRBD1	NA	TGTGCCAGTAACCCCACAGGGGGCCTCGGCTACACCTTC	CASNPTGGLGYTF
TRBV20-1	TRBJ1-6	NA	few	TGCAGTGCTAGAGAAGAGGGCAGGGCCTATAATTCACCCCTCCACTTT	CSAREEGRAYNSPLHF
TRBV19	TRBJ2-2	NA	few	TGTGCCAGTAGTCCGTCGGACAGGAGGGTTCGAACCGGGGAGCTGTTTTTT	CASSPSDRRVRTGELFF
TRBV5-1	TRBJ2-1	TRBD2	few	TGCGCCAGCAGCCCCAGAGCGGGGTTGAGTGAGCAGTTCTTC	CASSPRAGLSEQFF
TRBV29-1	TRBJ2-7	TRBD1	NA	TGCAGCGTTGCCCGGGACAGGGGAAACGAGCAGTACTTC	CSVARDRGNEQYF
TRBV9	TRBJ2-3	NA	few	TGTGCCAGCAGCGTAGTCGCGAGGACAGATACGCAGTATTTT	CASSVVARTDTQYF
TRBV7-9	TRBJ1-5	NA	few	TGTGCCAGCACTACAGGGATGTCGGGCAATCAGCCCCAGCATTTT	CASTTGMSGNQPQHF
TRBV4-3	TRBJ2-3	TRBD2	many	TGCGCCAGCAGCCAAGATATGGGGGGGAGTGATAGCACAGATACGCAGTATTTT	CASSQDMGGSDSTDTQYF
TRBV14	TRBJ1-1	NA	many	TGTGCCAGCAGCCAAGATAGGATAGGAGCTTTCTTT	CASSQDRIGAFF
TRBV2	TRBJ1-4	TRBD1	few	TGTGCCAGCGCCCGACAGGGGGTTAGAGAAAAACTGTTTTTT	CASARQGVREKLFF
TRBV20-1	TRBJ2-1	NA	few	TGCAGTGCTAGGGGGCTGGGTTACAATGAGCAGTTCTTC	CSARGLGYNEQFF
TRBV5-1	TRBJ1-1	NA	NA	TGCGCCAGCAGCCTGGGAGGGGGACCTGAAGCTTTCTTT	CASSLGGGPEAFF
TRBV5-1	TRBJ1-1	TRBD1	many	TGCGCCAGCAGCTCCAGGACAGGGAACACTGAAGCTTTCTTT	CASSSRTGNTEAFF
TRBV13	TRBJ2-5	TRBD2	many	TGTGCCAGCAGCCTAGGGACTAGCGGAGAGACCCAGTACTTC	CASSLGTSGETQYF
TRBV2	TRBJ1-1	TRBD1	few	TGTGCCAGCAGTGAGTGGACAGGGGGAACTGAAGCTTTCTTT	CASSEWTGGTEAFF
TRBV12-3/TRBV12-4	TRBJ2-1	TRBD2	NA	TGTGCCAGCAAACCTAGCGGGCCCGCGAATGAGCAGTTCTTC	CASKPSGPANEQFF
TRBV20-1	TRBJ2-1	NA	many	TGCAGTGCTAGCCCCGCGGGCTCCTACAATGAGCAGTTCTTC	CSASPAGSYNEQFF
TRBV6-1	TRBJ1-2	NA	few	TGTGCCAGCAGGGGAGTGGGGGCCCATCCCTATGGCTCTGGCTACACCTTC	CASRGVGAHPYGSGYTF
TRBV6-5	TRBJ2-5	TRBD1	few	TGTGCCAGCAGTTGGGGACAGCAGTACCAAGAGACCCAGTACTTC	CASSWGQQYQETQYF
TRBV20-1	TRBJ2-3	NA	few	TGCAGTGCTAGACAGGGGGGCATAACAGATACGCAGTATTTT	CSARQGGITDTQYF
TRBV5-1	TRBJ1-2	TRBD1	many	TGCGCCAGCAGCCAAGGACAGGGCTATGGCTACACCTTC	CASSQGQGYGYTF
TRBV3-1	TRBJ2-1	TRBD2	NA	TGTGCCAGCAGCCATAGCGGGAGCAACTACAATGAGCAGTTCTTC	CASSHSGSNYNEQFF
TRBV6-5	TRBJ1-2	NA	few	TGTGCCAGCAGTTACTCGAAGACACTTAGCTATGGCTACACCTTC	CASSYSKTLSYGYTF
TRBV4-2	TRBJ1-6	TRBD1	NA	TGTGCCAGCAGCCAGGGGGACAGGACAGGTTCACCCCTCCACTTT	CASSQGDRTGSPLHF
TRBV30	TRBJ1-5	NA	many	TGTGCCTGGAGTGTCAGGCGGAATCAGCCCCAGCATTTT	CAWSVRRNQPQHF
TRBV28	TRBJ2-3	TRBD2	few	TGTGCCACAGGGACTAGCGCCAACACAGATACGCAGTATTTT	CATGTSANTDTQYF
TRBV18	TRBJ2-7	TRBD2	NA	TGTGCCAGCTCACTCAAGCGGGGCTCAAGCGAGCAGTACTTC	CASSLKRGSSEQYF
TRBV7-8	TRBJ2-7	NA	many	TGTGCCAGCAGCTTGGCGGCCTCGGGACCACTGATCGACGAGCAGTACTTC	CASSLAASGPLIDEQYF
TRBV9	TRBJ1-5	NA	many	TGTGCCAGCAGCGTAGCGTCCAATCAGCCCCAGCATTTT	CASSVASNQPQHF
TRBV5-6	TRBJ2-5	NA	few	TGTGCCAGCATCCGACAGGGAGGTGAGACCCAGTACTTC	CASIRQGGETQYF
TRBV4-3	TRBJ2-3	NA	many	TGCGCCAGCAGCCAAGATTATGGGGGGCTAGGGTCAGATACGCAGTATTTT	CASSQDYGGLGSDTQYF
TRBV6-5	TRBJ2-3	TRBD2	few	TGTGCCAGCAGTTCCCTAGCGGTCCTAGGCACAGATACGCAGTATTTT	CASSSLAVLGTDTQYF
TRBV9	TRBJ2-1	TRBD2	many	TGTGCCAGCAGCGCCAGGGCCAGGACTAGCGGGAGTGCTGAGCAGTTCTTC	CASSARARTSGSAEQFF
TRBV5-1	TRBJ1-1	NA	NA	TGCGCCAGCACCACAGGGCAGGGTGGCGCTGAAGCTTTCTTT	CASTTGQGGAEAFF
TRBV12-3/TRBV12-4	TRBJ1-5	NA	many	TGTGCCAGCAGTCTTTACCTCGATCAGCCCCAGCATTTT	CASSLYLDQPQHF
TRBV7-2	TRBJ2-7	NA	NA	TGTGCCAGCAGCTTATCGTCTGCCTACCAGCAGTACTTC	CASSLSSAYQQYF
TRBV29-1	TRBJ1-5	TRBD1	NA	TGCAGCGGGAGGGGACAGACGAAAGGTAGCAATCAGCCCCAGCATTTT	CSGRGQTKGSNQPQHF
TRBV25-1	TRBJ2-2	NA	many	TGTGCCAGCAGTGAAACGCTTCGGGGGGAGCTGTTTTTT	CASSETLRGELFF
TRBV5-1	TRBJ1-2	NA	many	TGCGCCAGCAGCTTGGAAGGGGAGAACTATGGCTACACCTTC	CASSLEGENYGYTF
TRBV7-9	TRBJ1-2	NA	few	TGTGCCAGCAGCCGGGACAACTATTATGGCTACACCTTC	CASSRDNYYGYTF
TRBV4-1	TRBJ2-1	NA	NA	TGCGCCAGCAGCCAAGATCGGGTGTGGGTCGGGGAGCAGTTCTTC	CASSQDRVWVGEQFF